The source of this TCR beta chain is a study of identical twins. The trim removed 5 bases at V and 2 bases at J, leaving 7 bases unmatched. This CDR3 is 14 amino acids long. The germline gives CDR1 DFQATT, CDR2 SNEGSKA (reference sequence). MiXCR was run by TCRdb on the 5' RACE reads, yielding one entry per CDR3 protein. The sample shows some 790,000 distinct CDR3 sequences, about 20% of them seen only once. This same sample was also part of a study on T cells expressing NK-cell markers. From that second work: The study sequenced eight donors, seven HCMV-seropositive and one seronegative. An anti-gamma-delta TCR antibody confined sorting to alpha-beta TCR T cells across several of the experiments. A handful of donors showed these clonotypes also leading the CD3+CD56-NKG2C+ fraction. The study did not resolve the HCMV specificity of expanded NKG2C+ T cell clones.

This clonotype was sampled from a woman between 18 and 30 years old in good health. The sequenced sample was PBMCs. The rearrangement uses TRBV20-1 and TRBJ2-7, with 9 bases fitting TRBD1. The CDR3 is CSADSGTGTYEQYF. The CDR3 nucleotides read TGCAGTGCTGATTCTGGGACAGGGACCTACGAGCAGTACTTC.